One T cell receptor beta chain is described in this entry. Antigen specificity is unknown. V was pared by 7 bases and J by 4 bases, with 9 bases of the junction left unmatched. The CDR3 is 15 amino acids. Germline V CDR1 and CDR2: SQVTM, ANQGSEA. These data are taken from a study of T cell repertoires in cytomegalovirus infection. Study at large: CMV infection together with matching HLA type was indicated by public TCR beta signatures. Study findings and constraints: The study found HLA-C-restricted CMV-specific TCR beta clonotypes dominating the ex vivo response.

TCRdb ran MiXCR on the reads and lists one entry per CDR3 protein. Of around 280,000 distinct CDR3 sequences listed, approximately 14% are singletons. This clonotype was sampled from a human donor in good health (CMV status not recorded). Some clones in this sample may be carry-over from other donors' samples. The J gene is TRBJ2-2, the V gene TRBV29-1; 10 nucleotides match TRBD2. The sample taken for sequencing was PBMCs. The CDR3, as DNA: TGCAGCGCGACGGGGACTAGCGACACCACCGGGGAGCTGTTTTTT. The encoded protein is CSATGTSDTTGELFF.